A single T cell receptor (beta chain) is shown here with its context. Original analysis: Estimates of nucleated cell counts were drawn from the amplification of reference gene primers. The method was immunoSEQ multiplex PCR; TCRdb's version includes in-frame clones alone and lacks a portion of them. That table furnishes V, J and clone size, whereas the DNA furnished D and trimming. Of around 84,000 clones in the sample, more than 75% were seen once. The sample is drawn from a study of blood T cell repertoires in COVID-19. Study as a whole: Acute-phase and convalescent COVID-19 samples originated in the United States, Italy and Spain. Nucleic acid was either cDNA or gDNA, and it came from T cells, B-cell-depleted T cells, or PBMCs.

Looked up from germline, CDR1 is LNHDA and CDR2 is SQIVND (reference sequence). This CDR3 has 15 amino acids. With 4 bases removed from V and 0 bases from J, the gap between germline ends came to 13 bases. What was sequenced was peripheral blood. V usage is TRBV19 and J usage is TRBJ2-7; tentative D call: TRBD1 (6 bases). The receptor's source is a man older than 75 with active or convalescent COVID-19. In DNA form, the CDR3 reads TGTGCCAGTAGTAGTTTCCGGGACACCTCCTACGAGCAGTACGTC. Amino acid sequence: CASSSFRDTSYEQYV.